This T cell receptor beta chain was profiled in a study of T cell responses to AZD1222 COVID-19 vaccine. The wider study: Doses given second, at about 4 or about 12 weeks, were pooled.

TCRdb's copy holds only in-frame clones and misses some; the assay was immunoSEQ multiplex PCR. The data show 90,000 to 100,000 clones, about 89% seen once. General study results and limits: It was only after the peak T cell response that any repertoires were sampled. Donors were chiefly white British, with a greater number of females, and clonal diversity was perhaps underestimated. The reported proportion of spike-specific TCRs targeting unmutated variant regions was nearly half.

The CDR3 has 16 amino acids. The germline gives CDR1 SGHTA, CDR2 FQGNSA. V shed 7 bases, J shed 3 bases, and the junction held 11 bases outside the gene matches. This clone came up once. The antigen is undetermined. The J gene is TRBJ1-4, the V gene TRBV7-2, with 7 bases aligning to TRBD1. The TCR sequence derives from an adult in good health. The sample consisted of peripheral blood, taken on day 0 of AZD1222 vaccination. Written as DNA, the CDR3 is TGTGCCAGCACCTCAGCGACAGGGACGTCTAATGAAAAACTGTTTTTT. Translated: CASTSATGTSNEKLFF.